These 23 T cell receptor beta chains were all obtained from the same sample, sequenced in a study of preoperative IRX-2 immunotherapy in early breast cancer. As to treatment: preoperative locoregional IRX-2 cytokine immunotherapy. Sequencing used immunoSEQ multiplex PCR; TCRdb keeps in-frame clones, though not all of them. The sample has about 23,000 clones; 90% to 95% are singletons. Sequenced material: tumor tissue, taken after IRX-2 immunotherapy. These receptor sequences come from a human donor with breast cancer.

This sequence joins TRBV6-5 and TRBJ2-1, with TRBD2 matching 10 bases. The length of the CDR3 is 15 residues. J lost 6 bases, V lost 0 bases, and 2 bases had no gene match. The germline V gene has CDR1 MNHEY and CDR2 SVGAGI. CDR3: CASSYSSGGSNEQFF. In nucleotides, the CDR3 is TGTGCCAGCAGTTACTCTAGCGGGGGGAGCAATGAGCAGTTCTTC.

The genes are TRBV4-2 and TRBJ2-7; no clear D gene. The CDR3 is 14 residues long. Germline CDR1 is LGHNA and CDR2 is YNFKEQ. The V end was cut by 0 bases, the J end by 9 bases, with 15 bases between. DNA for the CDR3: TGTGCCAGCAGCCAAGAAAAACTGGGGTGGGGGCAGTACTTC. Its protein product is CASSQEKLGWGQYF.

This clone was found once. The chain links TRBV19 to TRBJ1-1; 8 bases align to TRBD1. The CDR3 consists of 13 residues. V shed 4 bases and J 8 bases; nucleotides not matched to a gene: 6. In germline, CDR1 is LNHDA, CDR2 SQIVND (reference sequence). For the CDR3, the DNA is TGTGCCAGTAGTACCAGGGGGCGCGTAGAAGCTTTCTTT. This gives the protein CASSTRGRVEAFF.

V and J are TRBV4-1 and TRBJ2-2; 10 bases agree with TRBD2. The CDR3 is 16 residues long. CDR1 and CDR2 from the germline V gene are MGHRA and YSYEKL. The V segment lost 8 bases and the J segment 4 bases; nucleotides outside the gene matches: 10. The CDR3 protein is CASHFKAGGRTGELFF. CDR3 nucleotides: TGCGCCAGCCACTTCAAAGCGGGGGGGCGCACCGGGGAGCTGTTTTTT.

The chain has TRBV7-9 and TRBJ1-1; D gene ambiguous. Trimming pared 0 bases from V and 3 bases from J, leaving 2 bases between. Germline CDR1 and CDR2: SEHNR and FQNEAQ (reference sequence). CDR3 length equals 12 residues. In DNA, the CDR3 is TGTGCCAGCAGCTTAGCACACACTGAAGCTTTCTTT. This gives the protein CASSLAHTEAFF.

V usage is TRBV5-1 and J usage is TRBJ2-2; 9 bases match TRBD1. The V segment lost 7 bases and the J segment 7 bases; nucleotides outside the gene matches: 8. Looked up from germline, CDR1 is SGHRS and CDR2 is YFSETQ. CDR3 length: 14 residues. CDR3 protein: CASGDRGIGGELFF. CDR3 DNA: TGCGCCAGCGGCGACAGGGGGATCGGCGGGGAGCTGTTTTTT.

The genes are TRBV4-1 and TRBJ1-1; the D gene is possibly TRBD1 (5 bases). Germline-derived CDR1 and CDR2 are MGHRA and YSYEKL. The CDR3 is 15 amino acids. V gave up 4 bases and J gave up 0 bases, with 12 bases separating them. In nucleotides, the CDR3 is TGCGCCAGCAGCCTACAGGCGATCATGAACACTGAAGCTTTCTTT. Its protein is CASSLQAIMNTEAFF.

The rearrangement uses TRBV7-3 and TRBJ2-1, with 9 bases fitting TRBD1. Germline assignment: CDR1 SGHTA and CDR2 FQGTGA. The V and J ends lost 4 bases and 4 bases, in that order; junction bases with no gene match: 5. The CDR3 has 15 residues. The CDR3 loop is CASSSRDRVYNEQFF. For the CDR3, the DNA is TGTGCCAGCAGCTCCCGGGACAGGGTATACAATGAGCAGTTCTTC.

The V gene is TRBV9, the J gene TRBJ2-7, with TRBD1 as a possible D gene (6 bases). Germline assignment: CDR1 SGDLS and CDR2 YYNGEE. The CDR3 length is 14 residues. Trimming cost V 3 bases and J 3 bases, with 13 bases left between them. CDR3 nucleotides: TGTGCCAGCAGCGGCCGGGACACTGACTACGAGCAGTACTTC. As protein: CASSGRDTDYEQYF.

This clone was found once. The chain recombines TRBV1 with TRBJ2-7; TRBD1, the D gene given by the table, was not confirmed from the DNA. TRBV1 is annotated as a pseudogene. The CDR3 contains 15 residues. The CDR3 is CTSSQAWASKYEQYF. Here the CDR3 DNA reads TGCACCAGCAGCCAAGCTTGGGCTTCTAAGTACGAGCAGTACTTC.

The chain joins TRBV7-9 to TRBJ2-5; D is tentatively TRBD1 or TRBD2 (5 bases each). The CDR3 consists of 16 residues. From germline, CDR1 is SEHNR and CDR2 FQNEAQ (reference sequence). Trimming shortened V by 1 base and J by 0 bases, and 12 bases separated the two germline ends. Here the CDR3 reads CASSLGKGTYQETQYF. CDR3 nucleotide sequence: TGTGCCAGCAGCTTAGGAAAAGGGACGTACCAAGAGACCCAGTACTTC. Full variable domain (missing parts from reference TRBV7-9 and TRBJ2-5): DTGVSQNPRHKITKRGQNVTFRCDPISEHNRLYWYRQTLGQGPEFLTYFQNEAQLEKSRLLSDRFSAERPKGSFSTLEIQRTEQGDSAMYLCASSLGKGTYQETQYFGPGTRLLVL.

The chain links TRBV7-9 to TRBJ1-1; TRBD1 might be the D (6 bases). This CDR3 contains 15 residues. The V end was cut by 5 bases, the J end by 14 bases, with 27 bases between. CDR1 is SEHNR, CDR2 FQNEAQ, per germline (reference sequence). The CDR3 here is CASSQERAGVDKHFF. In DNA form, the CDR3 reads TGTGCCAGCAGCCAAGAAAGGGCAGGGGTCGACAAGCACTTCTTT. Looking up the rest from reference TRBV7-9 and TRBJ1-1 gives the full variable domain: DTGVSQNPRHKITKRGQNVTFRCDPISEHNRLYWYRQTLGQGPEFLTYFQNEAQLEKSRLLSDRFSAERPKGSFSTLEIQRTEQGDSAMYLCASSQERAGVDKHFFGQGTRLTVV.

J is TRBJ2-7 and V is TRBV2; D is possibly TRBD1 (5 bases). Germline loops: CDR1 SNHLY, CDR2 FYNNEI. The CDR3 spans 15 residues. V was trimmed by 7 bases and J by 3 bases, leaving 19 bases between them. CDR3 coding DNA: TGTGCCAGCAAGACGGATCTCGACAGCTTCTACGAGCAGTACTTC. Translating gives CASKTDLDSFYEQYF.

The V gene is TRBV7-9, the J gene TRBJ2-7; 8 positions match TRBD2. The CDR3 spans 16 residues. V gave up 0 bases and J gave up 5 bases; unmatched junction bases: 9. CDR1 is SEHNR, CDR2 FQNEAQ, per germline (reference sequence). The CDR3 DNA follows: TGTGCCAGCAGCTTAGCGCTAGGCGGGGGGAGTCACGAGCAGTACTTC. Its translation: CASSLALGGGSHEQYF.

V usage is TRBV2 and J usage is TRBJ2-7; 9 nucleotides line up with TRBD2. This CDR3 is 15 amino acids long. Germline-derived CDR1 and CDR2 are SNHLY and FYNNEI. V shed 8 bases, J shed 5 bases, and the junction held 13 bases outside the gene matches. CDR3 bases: TGTGCCAGCCCCCAGGTCCCAGCGGGAGGCGACGAGCAGTACTTC. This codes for CASPQVPAGGDEQYF.

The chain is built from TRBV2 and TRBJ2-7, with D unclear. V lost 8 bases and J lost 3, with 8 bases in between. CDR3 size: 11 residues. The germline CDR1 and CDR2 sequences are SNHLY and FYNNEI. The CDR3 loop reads CASGPDYEQYF. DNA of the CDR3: TGTGCCAGCGGACCAGACTACGAGCAGTACTTC.

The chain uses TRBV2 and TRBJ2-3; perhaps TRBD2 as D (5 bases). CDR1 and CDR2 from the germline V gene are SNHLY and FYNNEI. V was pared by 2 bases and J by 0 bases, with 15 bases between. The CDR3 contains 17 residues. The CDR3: CASSEWRLDPSTDTQYF. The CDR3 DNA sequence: TGTGCCAGCAGTGAATGGAGGCTAGACCCAAGCACAGATACGCAGTATTTT.

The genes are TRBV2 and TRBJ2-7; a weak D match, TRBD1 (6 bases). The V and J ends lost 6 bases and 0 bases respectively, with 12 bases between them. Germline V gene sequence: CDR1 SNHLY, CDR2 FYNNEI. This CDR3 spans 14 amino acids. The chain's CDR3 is CASSADRSSYEQYF. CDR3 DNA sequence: TGTGCCAGCAGCGCGGACAGAAGCTCCTACGAGCAGTACTTC.

The chain's CDR3 is CASSLSRPSTDTQYF. CDR3 DNA sequence: TGTGCCAGCAGCTTATCTCGCCCGAGCACAGATACGCAGTATTTT. The rearrangement uses TRBV7-9 and TRBJ2-3; D uncertain. The V gene lost 2 bases and the J gene lost 0 bases, with 9 bases spanning the gap. This CDR3 contains 15 residues. Germline assignment: CDR1 SEHNR and CDR2 FQNEAQ (reference sequence).

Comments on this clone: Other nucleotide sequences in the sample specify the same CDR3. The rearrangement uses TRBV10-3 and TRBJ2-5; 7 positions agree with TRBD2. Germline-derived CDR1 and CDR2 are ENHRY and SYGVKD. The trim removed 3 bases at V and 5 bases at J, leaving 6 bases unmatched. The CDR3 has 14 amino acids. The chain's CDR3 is CAISDRAGKETQYF. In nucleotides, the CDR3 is TGTGCCATCAGTGATCGAGCGGGGAAGGAGACCCAGTACTTC.

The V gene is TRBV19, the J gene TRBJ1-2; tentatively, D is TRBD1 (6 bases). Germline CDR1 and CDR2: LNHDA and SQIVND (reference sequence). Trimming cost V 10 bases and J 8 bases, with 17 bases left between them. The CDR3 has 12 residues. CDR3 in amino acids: CATYRAPQGYTF. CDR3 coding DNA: TGTGCCACATACAGGGCCCCTCAGGGCTACACCTTC.

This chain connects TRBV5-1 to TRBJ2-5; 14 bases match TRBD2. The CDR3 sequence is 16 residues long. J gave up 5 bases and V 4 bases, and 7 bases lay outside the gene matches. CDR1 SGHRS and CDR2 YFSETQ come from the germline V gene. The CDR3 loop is CASSQGLAGAGETQYF. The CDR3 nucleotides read TGCGCCAGCAGCCAGGGACTAGCGGGGGCGGGGGAGACCCAGTACTTC.

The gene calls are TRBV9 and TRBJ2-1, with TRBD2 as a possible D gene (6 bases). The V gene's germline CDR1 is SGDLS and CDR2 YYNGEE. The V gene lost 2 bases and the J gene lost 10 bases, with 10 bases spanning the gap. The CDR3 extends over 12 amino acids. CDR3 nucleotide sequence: TGTGCCAGCAGCGTCGGGGGTTTGGAGCAGTTCTTC. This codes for CASSVGGLEQFF.